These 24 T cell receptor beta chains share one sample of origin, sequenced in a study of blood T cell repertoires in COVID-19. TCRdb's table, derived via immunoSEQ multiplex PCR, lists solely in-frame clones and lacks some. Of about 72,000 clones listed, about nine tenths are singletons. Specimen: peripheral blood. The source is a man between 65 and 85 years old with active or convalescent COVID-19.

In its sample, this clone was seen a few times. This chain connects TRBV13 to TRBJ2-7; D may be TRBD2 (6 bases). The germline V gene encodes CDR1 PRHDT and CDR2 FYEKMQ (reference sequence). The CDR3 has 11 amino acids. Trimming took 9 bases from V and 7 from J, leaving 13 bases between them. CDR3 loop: CASGLLGEQYF. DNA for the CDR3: TGTGCCAGTGGACTATTGGGTGAGCAGTACTTC.

The CDR3 protein is CASSYRANYGYTF. The CDR3 bases are TGTGCCAGCAGCTACAGAGCTAACTATGGCTACACCTTC. The V and J genes are TRBV5-6 and TRBJ1-2; no reliable D call. The V and J ends lost 3 bases and 0 bases respectively, with 6 bases between them. CDR1 is SGHDT and CDR2 is YYEEEE in the germline V gene. The length of the CDR3 is 13 residues.

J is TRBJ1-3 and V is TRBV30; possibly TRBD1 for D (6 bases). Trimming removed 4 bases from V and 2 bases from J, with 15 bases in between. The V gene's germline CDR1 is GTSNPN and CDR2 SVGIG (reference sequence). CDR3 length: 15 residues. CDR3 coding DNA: TGTGCCTGGATCCGGGGCAGGGGACCTGGAAACACCATATATTTT. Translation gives CAWIRGRGPGNTIYF.

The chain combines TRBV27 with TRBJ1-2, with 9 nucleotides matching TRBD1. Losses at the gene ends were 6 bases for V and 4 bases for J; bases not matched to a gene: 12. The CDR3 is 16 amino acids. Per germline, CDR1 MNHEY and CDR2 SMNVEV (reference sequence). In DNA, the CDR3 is TGTGCCAGCAGACCACAAGGGGACAGGGCGGCCTATGGCTACACCTTC. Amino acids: CASRPQGDRAAYGYTF.

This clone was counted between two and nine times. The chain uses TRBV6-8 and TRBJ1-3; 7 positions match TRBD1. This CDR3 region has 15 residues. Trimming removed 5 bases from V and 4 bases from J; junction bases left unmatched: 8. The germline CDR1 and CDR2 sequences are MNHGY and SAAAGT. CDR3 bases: TGTGCCAGCAGTCATGACAGGGTAAACGGAAACACCATATATTTT. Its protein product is CASSHDRVNGNTIYF.

CDR3 coding DNA: TGTGCCTCCGACGCTAGGAGCTCCTACGAGCAGTACTTC. Amino acids: CASDARSSYEQYF. The chain recombines TRBV15 with TRBJ2-7; unclear D gene. V lost 11 bases to trimming and J lost 0 bases, with 14 bases between them. CDR1 and CDR2 from the germline V gene are LNHNV and YYDKDF (reference sequence). The CDR3 consists of 13 residues.

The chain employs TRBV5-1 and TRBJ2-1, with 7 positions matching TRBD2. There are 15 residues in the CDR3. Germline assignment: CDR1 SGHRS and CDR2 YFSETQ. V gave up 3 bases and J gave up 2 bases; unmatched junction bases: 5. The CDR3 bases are TGCGCCAGCAGCTCTGCTGGGACTACCTACAATGAGCAGTTCTTC. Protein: CASSSAGTTYNEQFF.

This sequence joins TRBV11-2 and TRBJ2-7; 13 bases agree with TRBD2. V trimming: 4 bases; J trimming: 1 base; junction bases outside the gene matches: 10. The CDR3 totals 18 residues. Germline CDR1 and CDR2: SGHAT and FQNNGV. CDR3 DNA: TGTGCCAGCAGCTGGACTAGCGGGAGAGGGCCCCTTTCCTACGAGCAGTACTTC. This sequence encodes CASSWTSGRGPLSYEQYF.

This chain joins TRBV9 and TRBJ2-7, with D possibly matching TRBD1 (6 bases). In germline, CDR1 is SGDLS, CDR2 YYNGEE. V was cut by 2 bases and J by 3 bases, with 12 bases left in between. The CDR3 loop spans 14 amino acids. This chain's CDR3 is CASSVQGQSYEQYF. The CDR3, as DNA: TGTGCCAGCAGCGTTCAAGGACAGAGCTACGAGCAGTACTTC.

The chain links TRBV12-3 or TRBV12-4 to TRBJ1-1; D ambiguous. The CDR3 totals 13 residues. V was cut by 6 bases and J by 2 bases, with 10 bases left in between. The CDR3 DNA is TGTGCCAGCAGCCTGGGAGAAAACACTGAAGCTTTCTTT. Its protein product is CASSLGENTEAFF.

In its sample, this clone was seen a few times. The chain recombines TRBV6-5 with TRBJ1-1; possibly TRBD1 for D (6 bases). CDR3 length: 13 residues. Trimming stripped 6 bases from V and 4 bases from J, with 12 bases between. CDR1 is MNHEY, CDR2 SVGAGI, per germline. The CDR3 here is CASSRQDSTEAFF. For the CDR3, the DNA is TGTGCCAGCAGCAGACAGGATAGCACTGAAGCTTTCTTT.

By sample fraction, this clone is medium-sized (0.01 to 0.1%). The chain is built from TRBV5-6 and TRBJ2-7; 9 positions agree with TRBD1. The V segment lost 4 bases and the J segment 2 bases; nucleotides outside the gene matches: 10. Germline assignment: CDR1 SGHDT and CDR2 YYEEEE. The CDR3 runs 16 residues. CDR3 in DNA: TGTGCCAGCAGCCTGTTTGGGGACAGGGCTACCTACGAGCAGTACTTC. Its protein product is CASSLFGDRATYEQYF.

The CDR3: CASSQGQESYEQYF. The CDR3 nucleotides are TGTGCCAGCAGCCAGGGACAGGAATCCTACGAGCAGTACTTC. The chain carries TRBV5-5 and TRBJ2-7, with 8 bases aligning to TRBD1. V lost 4 bases, J lost 1 base, and 4 bases stayed unmatched. This CDR3 region has 14 residues. The V gene's germline CDR1 is SGHKS and CDR2 YYEKEE (reference sequence). Supplemented by reference TRBV5-5 and TRBJ2-7, the full variable domain reads DAGVTQSPTHLIKTRGQQVTLRCSPISGHKSVSWYQQVLGQGPQFIFQYYEKEERGRGNFPDRFSARQFPNYSSELNVNALLLGDSALYLCASSQGQESYEQYFGPGTRLTVT.

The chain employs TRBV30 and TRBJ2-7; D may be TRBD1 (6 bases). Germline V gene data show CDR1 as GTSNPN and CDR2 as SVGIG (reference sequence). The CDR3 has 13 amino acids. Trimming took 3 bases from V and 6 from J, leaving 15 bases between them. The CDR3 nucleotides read TGTGCCTGGAGCCTAGGGGGTTATTCCGAGCAGTACTTC. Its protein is CAWSLGGYSEQYF.

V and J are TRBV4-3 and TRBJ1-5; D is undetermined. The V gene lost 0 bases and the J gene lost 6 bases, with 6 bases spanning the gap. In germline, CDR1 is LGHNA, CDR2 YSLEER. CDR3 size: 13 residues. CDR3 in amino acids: CASSQDPGQPQHF. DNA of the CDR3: TGCGCCAGCAGCCAAGATCCAGGTCAGCCCCAGCATTTT.

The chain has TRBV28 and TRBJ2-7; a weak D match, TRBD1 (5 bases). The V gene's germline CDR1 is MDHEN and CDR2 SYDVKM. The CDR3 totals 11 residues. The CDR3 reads CVTGRNYEQYF. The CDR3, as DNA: TGTGTTACAGGACGGAACTACGAGCAGTACTTC.

The CDR3 region is CASRPWGAGVDTQYF. The CDR3 DNA reads TGTGCCAGCAGACCTTGGGGAGCGGGAGTAGATACGCAGTATTTT. This rearrangement joins TRBV6-5 to TRBJ2-3; 8 bases agree with TRBD2. Per the germline V gene, CDR1 is MNHEY and CDR2 is SVGAGI. The J segment lost 5 bases and the V segment lost 6 bases, leaving 10 bases of the junction unmatched. The CDR3 runs 15 residues.

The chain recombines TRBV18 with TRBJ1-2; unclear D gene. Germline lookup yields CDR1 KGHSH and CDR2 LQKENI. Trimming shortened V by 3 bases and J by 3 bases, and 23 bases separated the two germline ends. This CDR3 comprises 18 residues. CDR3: CASSPSAGMAGLDYGYTF. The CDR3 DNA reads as TGTGCCAGCTCACCCTCAGCAGGCATGGCGGGCCTCGACTATGGCTACACCTTC.

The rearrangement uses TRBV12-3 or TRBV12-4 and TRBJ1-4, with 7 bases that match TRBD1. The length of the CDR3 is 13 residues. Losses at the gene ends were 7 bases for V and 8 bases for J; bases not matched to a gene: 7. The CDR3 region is CASTTGQSEKLFF. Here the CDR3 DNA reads TGTGCCAGCACCACGGGACAGTCAGAAAAACTGTTTTTT.

The CDR3 DNA reads TGTGCCAGCAGCCAAGCGGGGGGTGAGCAGTACTTC. Amino acids: CASSQAGGEQYF. The chain has TRBV3-1 (or the pseudogene TRBV3-2) and TRBJ2-7; TRBD2 matches at 7 bases. CDR1 and CDR2 (germline): LGHDT, YNNKEL (reference sequence). This CDR3 has 12 amino acids. Losses at the gene ends were 1 base for V and 7 bases for J; bases not matched to a gene: 1.

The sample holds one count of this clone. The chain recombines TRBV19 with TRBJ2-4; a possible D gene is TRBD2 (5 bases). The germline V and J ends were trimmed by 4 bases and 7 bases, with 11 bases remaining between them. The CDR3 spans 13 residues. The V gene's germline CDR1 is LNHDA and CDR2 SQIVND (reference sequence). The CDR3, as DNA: TGTGCCAGTAGTAGTAATAGAGGGAACATTCAGTACTTC. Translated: CASSSNRGNIQYF.

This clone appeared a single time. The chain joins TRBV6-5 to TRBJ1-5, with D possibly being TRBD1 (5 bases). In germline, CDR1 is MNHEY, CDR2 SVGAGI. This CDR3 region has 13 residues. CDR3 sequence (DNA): TGTGCGAGCGCGGGGCAGCAAAATCAGCCCCAGCATTTT. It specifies CASAGQQNQPQHF.

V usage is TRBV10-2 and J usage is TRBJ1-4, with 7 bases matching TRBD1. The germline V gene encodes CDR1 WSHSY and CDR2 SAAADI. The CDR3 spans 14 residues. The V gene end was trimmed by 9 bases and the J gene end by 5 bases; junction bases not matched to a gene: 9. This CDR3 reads CARGPGQMNEKLFF. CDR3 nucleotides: TGCGCCAGAGGTCCGGGACAGATGAATGAAAAACTGTTTTTT.

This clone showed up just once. The CDR3: CASSPGTVLRYGYTF. The CDR3 region has the DNA TGTGCCAGCAGCCCCGGGACAGTGTTACGCTATGGCTACACCTTC. The chain uses TRBV7-3 and TRBJ1-2; 7 bases are a match to TRBD1. The J segment lost 4 bases and the V segment lost 5 bases, leaving 10 bases of the junction unmatched. Germline lookup yields CDR1 SGHTA and CDR2 FQGTGA. The CDR3 is 15 residues long.